One T cell receptor (beta chain) is described in this entry. This CDR3 spans 15 amino acids. Germline CDR1 and CDR2: SGHNT and YYREEE (reference sequence). Trimming removed 1 base from V and 1 base from J; junction bases left unmatched: 5. Some clones are missing from TCRdb's copy, which holds only in-frame ones; the method was immunoSEQ multiplex PCR. Altogether 2 million to 2.5 million clones are present, approximately 94% being singletons, with the ten largest covering approximately 0.13%. These data originate in a study of shared clonotypes between healthy human individuals. Researchers partitioned CD4+ cells into CD45RA+ naive and CD45RA-negative memory subsets.

This TCR derives from a man aged 18 to 30 in good health. Sequencing input: naive CD4+ T cells sorted from blood. Subset denoted: CD45RA+ positively selected. The V and J genes are TRBV5-4 and TRBJ2-7, with TRBD1 matching over 7 bases. The CDR3 sequence: CASSLTGTASYEQYF. The DNA for the CDR3 is TGTGCCAGCAGCTTGACCGGGACAGCTTCCTACGAGCAGTACTTC.